A selection of T cell receptor beta chains follows, all from one sample in a study of blood T cells in healthy people across ages. Each CDR3 protein is one row after TCRdb ran MiXCR on the 5' RACE reads. The profile shows about 1.4 million distinct CDR3 sequences, 55% to 75% of them singletons. Sequencing was done on a sample of blood. The origin of the receptors is a man aged 18 to 30 in good health. CDR3s include the opening cysteine and the closing phenylalanine or tryptophan. The D gene is left open where the match is weak. Clone size is not always given. Where it is, it says once, few, many or a class for expanded clones.

TRBV5-1	TRBJ2-3	NA	NA	TGCGCCAGCAGCTGGGAATGGACCCTAAGCACAGATACGCAGTATTTT	CASSWEWTLSTDTQYF
TRBV4-3	TRBJ2-2	NA	few	TGCGCCAGCAGCCGCGGTGACAAGGCCACCGGGGAGCTGTTTTTT	CASSRGDKATGELFF
TRBV29-1	TRBJ1-2	TRBD1	few	TGCAGCGTCTCGGGACAGAATGGCTACACCTTC	CSVSGQNGYTF
TRBV10-3	TRBJ1-1	NA	NA	TGTGCCATCGACGGGGGCGCAGGGCGGGACACTGAAGCTTTCTTT	CAIDGGAGRDTEAFF
TRBV10-2	TRBJ2-4	NA	NA	TGCGCCAGCAGTGAGGGTTCTTCCATTCAGTACTTC	CASSEGSSIQYF
TRBV5-1	TRBJ2-2	NA	NA	TGCGCCAGCAGCTTTCTGGGTCCCGAGGGGCGAACCTACACCGGGGAGCTGTTTTTT	CASSFLGPEGRTYTGELFF
TRBV15	TRBJ2-7	NA	NA	TGTGCCACCAGCAGAGAGTACCAGGGGTACGAGCAGTACTTC	CATSREYQGYEQYF
TRBV30	TRBJ2-1	NA	NA	TGTGCCTGGAGTCCGGGCCACCGCGGCAATGAGCAGTTCTTC	CAWSPGHRGNEQFF
TRBV24-1	TRBJ2-1	NA	once	TGTGCCACCAGTGACTCCGACAATGAGCAGTTCTTC	CATSDSDNEQFF
TRBV7-8	TRBJ2-7	NA	NA	TGTGCCAGCAGCTTGATCGTGGGGTACGAGCAGTACTTC	CASSLIVGYEQYF
TRBV6-1	TRBJ2-1	NA	few	TGTGCCTCTACAGGGCGAAATGAGCAGTTCTTC	CASTGRNEQFF
TRBV27	TRBJ2-7	TRBD1	few	TGTGCCAGCAGTTACGACAGGGTCTACGAGCAGTACTTC	CASSYDRVYEQYF
TRBV10-2	TRBJ2-7	NA	NA	TGCGCCAGCAGAGCGACAGCCGGAAACGAGCAGTACTTC	CASRATAGNEQYF